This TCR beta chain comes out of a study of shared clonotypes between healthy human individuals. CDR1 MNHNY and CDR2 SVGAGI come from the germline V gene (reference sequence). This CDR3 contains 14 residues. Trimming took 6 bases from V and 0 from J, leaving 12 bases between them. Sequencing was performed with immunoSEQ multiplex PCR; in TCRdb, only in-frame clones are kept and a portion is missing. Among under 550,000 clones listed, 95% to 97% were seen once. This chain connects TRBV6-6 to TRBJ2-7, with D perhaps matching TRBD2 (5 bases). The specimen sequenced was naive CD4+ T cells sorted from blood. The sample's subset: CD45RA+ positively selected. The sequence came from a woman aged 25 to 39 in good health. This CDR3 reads CASRPSGHSYEQYF. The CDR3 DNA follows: TGTGCCAGCAGACCAAGCGGCCACTCCTACGAGCAGTACTTC.